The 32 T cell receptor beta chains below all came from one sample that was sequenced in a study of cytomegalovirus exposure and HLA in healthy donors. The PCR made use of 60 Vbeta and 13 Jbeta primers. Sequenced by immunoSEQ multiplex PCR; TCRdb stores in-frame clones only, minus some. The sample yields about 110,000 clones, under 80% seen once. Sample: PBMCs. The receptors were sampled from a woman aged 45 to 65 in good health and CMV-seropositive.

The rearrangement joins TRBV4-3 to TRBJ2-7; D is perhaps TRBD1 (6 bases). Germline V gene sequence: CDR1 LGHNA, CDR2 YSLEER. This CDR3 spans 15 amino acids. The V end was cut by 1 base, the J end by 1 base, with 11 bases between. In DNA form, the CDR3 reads TGCGCCAGCAGCCAAGGGGTAGGGACATCCTACGAGCAGTACTTC. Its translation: CASSQGVGTSYEQYF.

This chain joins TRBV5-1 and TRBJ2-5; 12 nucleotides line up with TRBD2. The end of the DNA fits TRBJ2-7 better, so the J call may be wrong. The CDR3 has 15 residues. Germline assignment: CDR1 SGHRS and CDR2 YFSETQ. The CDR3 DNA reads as TGCGCCAGCAGCTTGGGGACTAGCGGGACCTACGAGCAGTACTTC. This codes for CASSLGTSGTYEQYF.

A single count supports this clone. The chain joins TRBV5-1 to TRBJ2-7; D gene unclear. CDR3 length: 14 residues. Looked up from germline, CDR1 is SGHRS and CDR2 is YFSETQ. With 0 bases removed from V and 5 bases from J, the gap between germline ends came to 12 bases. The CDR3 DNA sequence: TGCGCCAGCAGCTTGGCCCAAAAGTTAGACGAGCAGTACTTC. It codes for CASSLAQKLDEQYF.

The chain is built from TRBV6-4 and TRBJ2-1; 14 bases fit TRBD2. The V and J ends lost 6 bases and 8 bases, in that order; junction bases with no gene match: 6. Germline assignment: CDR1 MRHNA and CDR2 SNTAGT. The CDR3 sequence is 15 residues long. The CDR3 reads CASRPGTSGSHEQFF. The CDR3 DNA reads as TGTGCCAGCAGACCCGGGACTAGCGGGAGCCATGAGCAGTTCTTC.

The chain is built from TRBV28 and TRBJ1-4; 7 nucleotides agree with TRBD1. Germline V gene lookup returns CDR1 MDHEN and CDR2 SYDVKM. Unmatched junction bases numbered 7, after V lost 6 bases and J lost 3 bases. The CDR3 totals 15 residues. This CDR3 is CASSRTGEANEKLFF. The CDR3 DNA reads TGTGCCAGCAGCCGCACAGGGGAGGCTAATGAAAAACTGTTTTTT.

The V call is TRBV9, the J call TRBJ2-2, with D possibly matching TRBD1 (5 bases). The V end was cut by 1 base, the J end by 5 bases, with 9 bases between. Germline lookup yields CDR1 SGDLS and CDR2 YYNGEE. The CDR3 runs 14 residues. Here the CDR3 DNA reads TGTGCCAGCAGCGTACAGGGCAGGACCGGGGAGCTGTTTTTT. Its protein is CASSVQGRTGELFF.

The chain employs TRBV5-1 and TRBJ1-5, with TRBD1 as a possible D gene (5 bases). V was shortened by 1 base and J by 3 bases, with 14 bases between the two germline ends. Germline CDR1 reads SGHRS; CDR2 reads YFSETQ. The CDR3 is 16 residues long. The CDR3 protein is CASSLSGMGPNQPQHF. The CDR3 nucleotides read TGCGCCAGCAGCTTGAGCGGGATGGGGCCCAATCAGCCCCAGCATTTT.

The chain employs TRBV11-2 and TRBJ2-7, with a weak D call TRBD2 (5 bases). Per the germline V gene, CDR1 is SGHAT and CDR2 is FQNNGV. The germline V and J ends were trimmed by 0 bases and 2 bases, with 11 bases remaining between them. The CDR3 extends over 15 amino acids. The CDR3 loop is CASSLDRTLAYEQYF. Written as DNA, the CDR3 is TGTGCCAGCAGCTTAGATCGGACTTTAGCCTACGAGCAGTACTTC.

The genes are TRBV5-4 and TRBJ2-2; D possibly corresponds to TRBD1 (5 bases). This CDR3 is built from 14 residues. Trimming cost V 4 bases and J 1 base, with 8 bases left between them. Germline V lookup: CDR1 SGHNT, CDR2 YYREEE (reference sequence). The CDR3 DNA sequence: TGTGCCAGCAGCGCTAGGGGGAACACCGGGGAGCTGTTTTTT. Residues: CASSARGNTGELFF.

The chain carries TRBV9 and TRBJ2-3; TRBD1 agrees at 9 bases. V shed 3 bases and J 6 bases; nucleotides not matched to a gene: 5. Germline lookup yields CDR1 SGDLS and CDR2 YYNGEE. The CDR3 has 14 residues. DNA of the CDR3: TGTGCCAGCAGCGAAAGGGACAGGGTGGATACGCAGTATTTT. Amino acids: CASSERDRVDTQYF.

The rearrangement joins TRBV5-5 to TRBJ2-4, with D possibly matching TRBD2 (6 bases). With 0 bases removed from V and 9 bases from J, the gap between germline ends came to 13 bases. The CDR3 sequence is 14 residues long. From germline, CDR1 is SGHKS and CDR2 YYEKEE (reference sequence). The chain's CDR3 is CASSLGRGRVIQYF. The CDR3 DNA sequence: TGTGCCAGCAGCTTGGGGCGGGGAAGGGTCATTCAGTACTTC.

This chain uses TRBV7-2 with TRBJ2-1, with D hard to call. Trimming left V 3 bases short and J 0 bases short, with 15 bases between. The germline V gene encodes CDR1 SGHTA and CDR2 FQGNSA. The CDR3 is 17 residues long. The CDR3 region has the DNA TGTGCCAGCAGCTTGACCCCTCTTAGGAGCTCCTACAATGAGCAGTTCTTC. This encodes CASSLTPLRSSYNEQFF.

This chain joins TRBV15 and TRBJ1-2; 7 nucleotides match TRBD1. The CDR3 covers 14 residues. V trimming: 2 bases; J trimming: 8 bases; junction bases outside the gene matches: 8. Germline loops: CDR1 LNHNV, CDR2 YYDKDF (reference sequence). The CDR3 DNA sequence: TGTGCCACCAGCAGACCTACAGGGGTGGGAGGCTACACCTTC. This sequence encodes CATSRPTGVGGYTF. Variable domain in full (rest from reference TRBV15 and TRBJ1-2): DAMVIQNPRYQVTQFGKPVTLSCSQTLNHNVMYWYQQKSSQAPKLLFHYYDKDFNNEADTPDNFQSRRPNTSFCFLDIRSPGLGDTAMYLCATSRPTGVGGYTFGSGTRLTVV.

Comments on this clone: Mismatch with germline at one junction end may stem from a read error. For the CDR3, the DNA is TGTGCCAGCAGCTTAGGGACTAACCATGGCTACACCTTC. Its protein is CASSLGTNHGYTF. This chain joins TRBV13 and TRBJ1-2, with D unclear. The germline gives CDR1 PRHDT, CDR2 FYEKMQ (reference sequence). The CDR3 runs 13 residues.

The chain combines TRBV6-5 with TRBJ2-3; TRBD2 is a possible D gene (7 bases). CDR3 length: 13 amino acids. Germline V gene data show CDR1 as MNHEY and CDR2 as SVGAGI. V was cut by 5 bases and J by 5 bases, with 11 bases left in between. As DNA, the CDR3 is TGTGCCAGCAGTCCGGGGGGCAAAGATACGCAGTATTTT. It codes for CASSPGGKDTQYF.

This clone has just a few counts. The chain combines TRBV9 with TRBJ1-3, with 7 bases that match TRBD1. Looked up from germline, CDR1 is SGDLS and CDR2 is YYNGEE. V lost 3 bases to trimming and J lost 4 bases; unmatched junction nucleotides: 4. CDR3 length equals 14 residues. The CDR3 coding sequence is TGTGCCAGCAGCGAGGGGACAGCCGGAAACACCATATATTTT. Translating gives CASSEGTAGNTIYF.

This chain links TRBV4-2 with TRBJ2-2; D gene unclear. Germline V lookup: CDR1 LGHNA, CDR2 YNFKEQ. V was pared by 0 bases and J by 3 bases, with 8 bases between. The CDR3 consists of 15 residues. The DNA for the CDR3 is TGTGCCAGCAGCCAAGATGACTCATACACCGGGGAGCTGTTTTTT. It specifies CASSQDDSYTGELFF.

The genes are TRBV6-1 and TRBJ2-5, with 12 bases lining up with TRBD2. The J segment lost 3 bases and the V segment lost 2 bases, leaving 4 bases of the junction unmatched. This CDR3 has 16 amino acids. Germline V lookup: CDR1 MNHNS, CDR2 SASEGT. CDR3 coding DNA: TGTGCCAGCAGTGAAAGGGCTAGCGGGGGGGAAGAGACCCAGTACTTC. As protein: CASSERASGGEETQYF.

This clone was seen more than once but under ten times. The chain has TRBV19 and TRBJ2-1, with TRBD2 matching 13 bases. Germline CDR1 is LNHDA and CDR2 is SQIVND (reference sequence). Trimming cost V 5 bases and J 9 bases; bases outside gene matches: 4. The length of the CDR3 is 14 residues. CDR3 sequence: CASSSTSGRGEQFF. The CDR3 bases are TGTGCCAGTAGTTCCACTAGCGGGAGGGGTGAGCAGTTCTTC.

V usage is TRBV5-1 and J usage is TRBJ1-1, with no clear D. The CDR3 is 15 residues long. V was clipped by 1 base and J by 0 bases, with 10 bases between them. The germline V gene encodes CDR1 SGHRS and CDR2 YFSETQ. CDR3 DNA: TGCGCCAGCAGCTTGAGCCCCCCTCTGAACACTGAAGCTTTCTTT. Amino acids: CASSLSPPLNTEAFF.

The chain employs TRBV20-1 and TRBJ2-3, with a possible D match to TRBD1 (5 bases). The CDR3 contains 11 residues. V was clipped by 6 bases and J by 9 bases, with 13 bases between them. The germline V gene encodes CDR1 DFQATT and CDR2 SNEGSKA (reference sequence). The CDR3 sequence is CSAPQGGTQYF. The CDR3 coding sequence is TGCAGTGCCCCGCAGGGTGGAACGCAGTATTTT.

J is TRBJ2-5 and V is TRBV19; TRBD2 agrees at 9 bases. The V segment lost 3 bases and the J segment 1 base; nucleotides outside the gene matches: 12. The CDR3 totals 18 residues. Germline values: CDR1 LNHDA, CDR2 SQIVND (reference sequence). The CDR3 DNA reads TGTGCCAGTAGTATTCGCAGGGGGAGCGGGGGGTCCCAAGAGACCCAGTACTTC. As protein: CASSIRRGSGGSQETQYF. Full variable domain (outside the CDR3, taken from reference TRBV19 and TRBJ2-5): DGGITQSPKYLFRKEGQNVTLSCEQNLNHDAMYWYRQDPGQGLRLIYYSQIVNDFQKGDIAEGYSVSREKKESFPLTVTSAQKNPTAFYLCASSIRRGSGGSQETQYFGPGTRLLVL.

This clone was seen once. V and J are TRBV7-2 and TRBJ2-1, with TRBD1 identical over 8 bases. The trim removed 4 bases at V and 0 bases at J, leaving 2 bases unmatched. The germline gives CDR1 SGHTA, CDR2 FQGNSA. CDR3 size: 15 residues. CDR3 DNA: TGTGCCAGCAGCTATACAGGGGGCTCCTACAATGAGCAGTTCTTC. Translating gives CASSYTGGSYNEQFF.

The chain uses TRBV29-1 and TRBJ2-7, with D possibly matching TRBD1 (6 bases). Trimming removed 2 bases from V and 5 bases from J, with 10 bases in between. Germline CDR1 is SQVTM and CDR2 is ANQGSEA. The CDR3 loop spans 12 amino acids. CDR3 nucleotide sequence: TGCAGCGTTGAAACAGGGAAGAACGAGCAGTACTTC. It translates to CSVETGKNEQYF.

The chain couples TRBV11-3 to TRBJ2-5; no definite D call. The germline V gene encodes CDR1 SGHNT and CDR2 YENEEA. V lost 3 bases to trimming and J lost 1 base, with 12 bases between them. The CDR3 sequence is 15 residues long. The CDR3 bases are TGTGCCAGCAGCTTTGGCCGCAGAACCCAAGAGACCCAGTACTTC. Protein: CASSFGRRTQETQYF.

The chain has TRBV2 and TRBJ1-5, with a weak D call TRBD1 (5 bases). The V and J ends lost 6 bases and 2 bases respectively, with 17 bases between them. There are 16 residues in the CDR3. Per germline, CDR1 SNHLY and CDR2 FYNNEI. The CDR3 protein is CASSSTQGEGNQPQHF. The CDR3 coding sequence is TGTGCCAGCAGCTCCACTCAGGGTGAGGGCAATCAGCCCCAGCATTTT.

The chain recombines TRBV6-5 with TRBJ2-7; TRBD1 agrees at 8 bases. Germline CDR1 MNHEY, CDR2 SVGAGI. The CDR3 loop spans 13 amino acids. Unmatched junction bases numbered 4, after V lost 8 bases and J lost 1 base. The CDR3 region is CASAGQGSYEQYF. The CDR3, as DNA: TGTGCCAGCGCCGGACAGGGATCCTACGAGCAGTACTTC.

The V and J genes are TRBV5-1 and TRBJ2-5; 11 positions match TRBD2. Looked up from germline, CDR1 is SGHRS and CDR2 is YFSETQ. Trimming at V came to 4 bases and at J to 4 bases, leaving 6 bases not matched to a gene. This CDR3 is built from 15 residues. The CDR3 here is CASSQVAGGGETQYF. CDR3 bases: TGCGCCAGCAGCCAAGTAGCGGGAGGGGGAGAGACCCAGTACTTC. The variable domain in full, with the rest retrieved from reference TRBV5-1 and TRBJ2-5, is KAGVTQTPRYLIKTRGQQVTLSCSPISGHRSVSWYQQTPGQGLQFLFEYFSETQRNKGNFPGRFSGRQFSNSRSEMNVSTLELGDSALYLCASSQVAGGGETQYFGPGTRLLVL.

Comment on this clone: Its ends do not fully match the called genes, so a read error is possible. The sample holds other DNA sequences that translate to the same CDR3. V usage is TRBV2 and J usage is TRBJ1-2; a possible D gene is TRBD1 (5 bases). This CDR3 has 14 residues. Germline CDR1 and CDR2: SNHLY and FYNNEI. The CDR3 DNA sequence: TGTGCCAGCAGTAAGGGACTGAGAGACTATGGCTATACCTTC. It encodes CASSKGLRDYGYTF. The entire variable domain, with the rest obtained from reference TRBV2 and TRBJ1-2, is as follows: EPEVTQTPSHQVTQMGQEVILRCVPISNHLYFYWYRQILGQKVEFLVSFYNNEISEKSEIFDDQFSVERPDGSNFTLKIRSTKLEDSAMYFCASSKGLRDYGYTFGSGTRLTVV.

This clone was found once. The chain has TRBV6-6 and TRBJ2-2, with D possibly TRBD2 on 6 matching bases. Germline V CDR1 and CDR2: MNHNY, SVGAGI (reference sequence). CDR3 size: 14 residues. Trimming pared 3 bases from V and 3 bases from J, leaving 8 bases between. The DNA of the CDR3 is TGTGCCAGCAGTTATGGGGAGGACACCGGGGAGCTGTTTTTT. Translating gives CASSYGEDTGELFF.

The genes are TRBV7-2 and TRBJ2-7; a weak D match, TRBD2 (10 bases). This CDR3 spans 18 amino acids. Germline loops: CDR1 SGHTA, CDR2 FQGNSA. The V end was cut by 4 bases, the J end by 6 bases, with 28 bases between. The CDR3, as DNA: TGTGCCAGCAGCTCTACAGGGGGCGCGGGTAGCGGGAGGCGCGAGCAGTACTTC. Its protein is CASSSTGGAGSGRREQYF. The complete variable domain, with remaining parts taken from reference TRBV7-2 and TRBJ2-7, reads GAGVSQSPSNKVTEKGKDVELRCDPISGHTALYWYRQSLGQGLEFLIYFQGNSAPDKSGLPSDRFSAERTGGSVSTLTIQRTQQEDSAVYLCASSSTGGAGSGRREQYFGPGTRLTVT.

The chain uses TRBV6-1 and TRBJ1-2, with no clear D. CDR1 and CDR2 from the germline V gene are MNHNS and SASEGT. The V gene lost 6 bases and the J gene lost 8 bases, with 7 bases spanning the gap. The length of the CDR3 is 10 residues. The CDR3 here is CASSEIGYTF. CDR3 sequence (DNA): TGTGCCAGCAGCGAAATAGGCTACACCTTC.